This entry lists 23 T cell receptor beta chains sequenced from one sample in a study of control samples from healthy donors and cancer patients. Clones were read by immunoSEQ multiplex PCR, and TCRdb kept only the in-frame ones, dropping some. Here the sample spans roughly 200,000 clones, over 80% being singletons. The sample was blood. The receptor source for this set is a young man in good health.

This clone was counted only a few times. The rearrangement uses TRBV5-4 and TRBJ2-1, with D perhaps being TRBD1 or TRBD2 (6 bases each). V lost 4 bases to trimming and J lost 5 bases, with 13 bases between them. The CDR3 length is 14 residues. In germline, CDR1 is SGHNT, CDR2 YYREEE (reference sequence). The CDR3 here is CASSLPRGDNEQFF. CDR3 sequence (DNA): TGTGCCAGCAGCCTTCCGAGGGGGGACAATGAGCAGTTCTTC.

In nucleotides, the CDR3 is TGCAGTGCCAGTGATCCGAACTATGGCTACACCTTC. Translating gives CSASDPNYGYTF. This chain links TRBV20-1 with TRBJ1-2, with unresolved D. V shed 6 bases and J shed 2 bases, with 10 bases lying between them. Germline V CDR1 and CDR2: DFQATT, SNEGSKA (reference sequence). This CDR3 region has 12 residues.

The chain combines TRBV6-5 with TRBJ1-1, with D tentatively TRBD1 (5 bases). CDR1 is MNHEY and CDR2 is SVGAGI in the germline V gene. Trimming removed 5 bases at V and 6 bases at J, with 13 bases between. This CDR3 is built from 13 residues. The DNA for the CDR3 is TGTGCCAGCAGTAGAGACAGTCGACCTGAAGCTTTCTTT. Translation gives CASSRDSRPEAFF.

V and J are TRBV5-8 and TRBJ1-2; D gene uncertain. Deletions cut 1 base from V and 4 bases from J, with 8 bases between. CDR3 length: 13 amino acids. Germline CDR1 and CDR2: SGHTS and YDEGEE. CDR3 DNA sequence: TGTGCCAGCAGCTTGAGGCAAAGCTATGGCTACACCTTC. It specifies CASSLRQSYGYTF.

The genes are TRBV6-1 and TRBJ2-3, with 9 bases matching TRBD2. V lost 2 bases to trimming and J lost 0 bases; unmatched junction nucleotides: 6. Germline CDR1 and CDR2: MNHNS and SASEGT. This CDR3 spans 17 amino acids. CDR3: CASSEWLAGASTDTQYF. DNA of the CDR3: TGTGCCAGCAGTGAATGGTTAGCGGGGGCTAGCACAGATACGCAGTATTTT.

The chain combines TRBV5-1 with TRBJ1-2; TRBD1 might be the D (5 bases). The germline CDR1 and CDR2 sequences are SGHRS and YFSETQ. Trimming cost V 0 bases and J 4 bases, with 19 bases left between them. CDR3 size: 17 residues. The CDR3 sequence is CASSLVSGDGFRYGYTF. CDR3 bases: TGCGCCAGCAGCTTGGTTAGTGGGGACGGCTTCCGCTATGGCTACACCTTC.

J is TRBJ2-7 and V is TRBV6-5; D is undetermined. The CDR3 covers 14 residues. Germline CDR1 is MNHEY and CDR2 is SVGAGI. The V gene lost 0 bases and the J gene lost 3 bases, with 9 bases spanning the gap. The DNA for the CDR3 is TGTGCCAGCAGTTACTCATCGGTTCTCTACGAGCAGTACTTC. It encodes CASSYSSVLYEQYF.

The chain has TRBV7-2 and TRBJ2-2; TRBD2 is a possible D gene (5 bases). The CDR3 loop spans 13 amino acids. In germline, CDR1 is SGHTA, CDR2 FQGNSA. V lost 3 bases to trimming and J lost 6 bases, with 8 bases between them. The CDR3 DNA sequence: TGTGCCAGCAGCTTCTGGCGGGCCGGGGAGCTGTTTTTT. Translated, it gives CASSFWRAGELFF.

The chain employs TRBV7-8 and TRBJ1-2; D is unresolved. Germline V gives CDR1 SGHVS, CDR2 FQNEAQ. The V and J ends lost 2 bases and 4 bases respectively, with 11 bases between them. There are 14 residues in the CDR3. The CDR3 loop reads CASSLSGVGYGYTF. The CDR3 region has the DNA TGTGCCAGCAGCTTATCTGGCGTTGGCTATGGCTACACCTTC.

V gene TRBV12-5 combines with J gene TRBJ2-3; TRBD2 might be the D (6 bases). The CDR3 is 14 residues long. V lost 5 bases to trimming and J lost 2 bases, with 11 bases between them. The germline CDR1 and CDR2 sequences are LGHNT and FRNRAP. The CDR3 loop is CASGPRGITDTQYF. CDR3 in DNA: TGTGCTAGTGGTCCGCGGGGCATCACAGATACGCAGTATTTT. The full variable domain, with the rest looked up from reference TRBV12-5 and TRBJ2-3, is DARVTQTPRHKVTEMGQEVTMRCQPILGHNTVFWYRQTMMQGLELLAYFRNRAPLDDSGMPKDRFSAEMPDATLATLKIQPSEPRDSAVYFCASGPRGITDTQYFGPGTRLTVL.

Remarks on this clone: The sample holds other DNA sequences that translate to the same CDR3. The gene calls are TRBV3-1 (or the pseudogene TRBV3-2) and TRBJ1-1, with D possibly TRBD1 on 5 matching bases. The length of the CDR3 is 11 residues. Germline values: CDR1 LGHDT, CDR2 YNNKEL (reference sequence). The V gene lost 3 bases and the J gene lost 10 bases, with 9 bases spanning the gap. CDR3 residues: CASSQGGGAFF. CDR3 nucleotides: TGTGCCAGCAGCCAGGGCGGGGGAGCTTTCTTT.

In DNA, the CDR3 is TGTGCCAGCAGCGCTAATAGCGGGGGCCCCCCCTACGAGCAGTACTTC. It specifies CASSANSGGPPYEQYF. The chain carries TRBV9 and TRBJ2-7, with TRBD2 matching 9 bases. This CDR3 is built from 16 residues. Per the germline V gene, CDR1 is SGDLS and CDR2 is YYNGEE. Losses at the gene ends were 3 bases for V and 2 bases for J; bases not matched to a gene: 9.

The V gene is TRBV7-8, the J gene TRBJ2-2; D uncertain. Germline-derived CDR1 and CDR2 are SGHVS and FQNEAQ. Trimming removed 5 bases at V and 4 bases at J, with 5 bases between. The CDR3 loop spans 12 amino acids. CDR3: CASSTSTGELFF. Written as DNA, the CDR3 is TGTGCCAGCAGCACGAGCACCGGGGAGCTGTTTTTT.

V gene TRBV9 combines with J gene TRBJ1-1; no clear D. The length of the CDR3 is 13 residues. Per germline, CDR1 SGDLS and CDR2 YYNGEE. V lost 1 base, J lost 1 base, and 5 bases lay in between. This chain's CDR3 is CASSVIPNTEAFF. DNA of the CDR3: TGTGCCAGCAGCGTAATTCCGAACACTGAAGCTTTCTTT. The full variable domain, its missing parts supplied by reference TRBV9 and TRBJ1-1, is DSGVTQTPKHLITATGQRVTLRCSPRSGDLSVYWYQQSLDQGLQFLIQYYNGEERAKGNILERFSAQQFPDLHSELNLSSLELGDSALYFCASSVIPNTEAFFGQGTRLTVV.

A few counts support this clone. The J gene is TRBJ1-3, the V gene TRBV13; 9 nucleotides match TRBD1. The junction had 7 bases not matched to a gene; V was cut back by 6 bases and J by 4 bases. CDR1 PRHDT and CDR2 FYEKMQ come from the germline V gene (reference sequence). The CDR3 covers 15 residues. The CDR3 here is CASRPRTGDGNTIYF. The CDR3, as DNA: TGTGCCAGCAGGCCAAGGACAGGGGACGGAAACACCATATATTTT.

The chain joins TRBV9 to TRBJ2-1; TRBD2 matches at 9 bases. The CDR3 sequence is 19 residues long. Germline trimming cut 0 bases from V and 7 bases from J; bases unmatched to any gene: 17. Germline CDR1 SGDLS, CDR2 YYNGEE. The CDR3 DNA reads TGTGCCAGCAGCGTAGGGGTTCGCGGGGGGGTTAAATCGGGTAATGAGCAGTTCTTC. It specifies CASSVGVRGGVKSGNEQFF.

The chain carries TRBV2 and TRBJ1-4; the D is unclear. V lost 8 bases to trimming and J lost 7 bases, with 11 bases between them. This CDR3 has 12 residues. Germline lookup yields CDR1 SNHLY and CDR2 FYNNEI. The CDR3 nucleotides read TGTGCCAGCGGCGACACGGGTGAAAAACTGTTTTTT. Translated: CASGDTGEKLFF. Based on the CDR3 plus reference TRBV2 and TRBJ1-4, the full variable domain is EPEVTQTPSHQVTQMGQEVILRCVPISNHLYFYWYRQILGQKVEFLVSFYNNEISEKSEIFDDQFSVERPDGSNFTLKIRSTKLEDSAMYFCASGDTGEKLFFGSGTQLSVL.

The V gene is TRBV7-2, the J gene TRBJ1-6, with TRBD1 matching over 12 bases. This CDR3 is built from 17 residues. The junction had 9 bases not matched to a gene; V was cut back by 5 bases and J by 7 bases. Germline lookup yields CDR1 SGHTA and CDR2 FQGNSA. CDR3: CASSIRGGQGANSPLHF. CDR3 nucleotides: TGTGCCAGCAGCATTCGAGGGGGACAGGGGGCAAATTCACCCCTCCACTTT. The full variable domain, its missing parts supplied by reference TRBV7-2 and TRBJ1-6, is GAGVSQSPSNKVTEKGKDVELRCDPISGHTALYWYRQSLGQGLEFLIYFQGNSAPDKSGLPSDRFSAERTGGSVSTLTIQRTQQEDSAVYLCASSIRGGQGANSPLHFGNGTRLTVT.

The rearrangement joins TRBV7-3 to TRBJ1-2; TRBD1 agrees at 8 bases. The CDR3 consists of 16 residues. V lost 1 base, J lost 5 bases, and 9 bases stayed unmatched. Germline V CDR1 and CDR2: SGHTA, FQGTGA. The CDR3: CASSLKSPGQEYGYTF. The CDR3 coding sequence is TGTGCCAGCAGCTTAAAGTCCCCGGGACAGGAGTATGGCTACACCTTC. The full variable domain, rest sourced from reference TRBV7-3 and TRBJ1-2, is GAGVSQTPSNKVTEKGKYVELRCDPISGHTALYWYRQSLGQGPEFLIYFQGTGAADDSGLPNDRFFAVRPEGSVSTLKIQRTERGDSAVYLCASSLKSPGQEYGYTFGSGTRLTVV.

The rearrangement links TRBV11-2 to TRBJ1-6, with 8 bases aligning to TRBD1. This CDR3 spans 18 amino acids. Trimming at V came to 1 base and at J to 0 bases, leaving 5 bases not matched to a gene. Germline CDR1 reads SGHAT; CDR2 reads FQNNGV. The CDR3 DNA follows: TGTGCCAGCAGCTTAGGGACAGGGTTAAGCTCCTATAATTCACCCCTCCACTTT. Amino acid sequence: CASSLGTGLSSYNSPLHF.

The chain combines TRBV5-4 with TRBJ1-5; D might be TRBD1 (5 bases). The CDR3 is 13 residues long. V was trimmed by 0 bases and J by 7 bases, leaving 8 bases between them. The germline CDR1 and CDR2 sequences are SGHNT and YYREEE (reference sequence). The CDR3 sequence is CASSLDKGQPQHF. The DNA of the CDR3 is TGTGCCAGCAGCTTGGATAAGGGGCAGCCCCAGCATTTT. The variable domain in full, completed from reference TRBV5-4 and TRBJ1-5, reads ETGVTQSPTHLIKTRGQQVTLRCSSQSGHNTVSWYQQALGQGPQFIFQYYREEENGRGNFPPRFSGLQFPNYSSELNVNALELDDSALYLCASSLDKGQPQHFGDGTRLSIL.

The V call is TRBV5-4, the J call TRBJ2-3; 7 bases align to TRBD1. With 4 bases clipped from V and 3 bases from J, the junction kept 14 bases outside the gene matches. This CDR3 has 17 residues. Germline V gene data show CDR1 as SGHNT and CDR2 as YYREEE (reference sequence). CDR3 amino acids: CASSPFPDRSGTDTQYF. CDR3 in DNA: TGTGCCAGCAGCCCTTTCCCGGACAGGTCGGGGACAGATACGCAGTATTTT.

The V and J genes are TRBV9 and TRBJ1-1, with D uncertain. CDR3 length: 14 residues. With 3 bases removed from V and 5 bases from J, the gap between germline ends came to 14 bases. In germline, CDR1 is SGDLS, CDR2 YYNGEE. The CDR3 reads CASSAGGSWTEAFF. The DNA for the CDR3 is TGTGCCAGCAGCGCCGGAGGGTCTTGGACTGAAGCTTTCTTT.